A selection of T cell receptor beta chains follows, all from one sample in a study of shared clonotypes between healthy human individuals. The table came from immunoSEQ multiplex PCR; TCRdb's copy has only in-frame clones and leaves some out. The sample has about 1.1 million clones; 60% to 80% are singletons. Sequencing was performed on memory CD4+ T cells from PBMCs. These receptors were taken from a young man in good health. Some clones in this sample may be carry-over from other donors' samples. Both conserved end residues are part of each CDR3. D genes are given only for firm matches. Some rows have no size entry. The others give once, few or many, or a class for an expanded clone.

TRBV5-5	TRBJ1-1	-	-	TGTGCCAGCAGCCATGGACGGAGCACTGAAGCTTTCTTT	CASSHGRSTEAFF
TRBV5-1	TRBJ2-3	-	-	TGCGCCAGCCGGGCGGGACCCGGCACAGATACGCAGTATTTT	CASRAGPGTDTQYF
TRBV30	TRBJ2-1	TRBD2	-	TGTGCCTGGAGGAGACTAGCGGGAGCAGACTACAATGAGCAGTTCTTC	CAWRRLAGADYNEQFF
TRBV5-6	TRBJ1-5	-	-	TGTGCCAGCAGCTTGGCCCTGAGGTTTGGCAATCAGCCCCAGCATTTT	CASSLALRFGNQPQHF
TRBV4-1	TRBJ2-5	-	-	TGCGCCAGCGCCCCCTTCCTAGGACGGGAGACCCAGTACTTC	CASAPFLGRETQYF
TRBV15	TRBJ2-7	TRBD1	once	TGTGCCACCAGCAGGGGGGTCGACAGGGACGAGCAGTACTTC	CATSRGVDRDEQYF
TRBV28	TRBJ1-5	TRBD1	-	TGTGCCAGCAGTGTGGGACAGCGCAATCAGCCCCAGCATTTT	CASSVGQRNQPQHF
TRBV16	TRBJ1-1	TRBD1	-	TGTGCCAGCAGCCCAGGACAGGGAAAAAGGTCGGGCCCTGAAGCTTTCTTT	CASSPGQGKRSGPEAFF
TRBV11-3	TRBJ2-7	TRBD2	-	TGTGCCAGCAGCTTAGATTTGACTAGCGGGACCTCCTACGAGCAGTACTTC	CASSLDLTSGTSYEQYF
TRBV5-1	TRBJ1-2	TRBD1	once	TGCGCCAGCAGCTTCACAGGGGAGGCGAACTATGGCTACACCTTC	CASSFTGEANYGYTF
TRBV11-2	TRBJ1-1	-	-	TGTGCCAGCAGCTTAGTGGTCAGGAAGAACACTGAAGCTTTCTTT	CASSLVVRKNTEAFF